A single sample is the source of the 32 T cell receptor beta chains below, sequenced in a study of shared clonotypes between healthy human individuals. Measured with immunoSEQ multiplex PCR; TCRdb has only the in-frame clones, and not every one. The repertoire has around 510,000 clones, about 96% of them found once; the top ten carry 0.05% to 0.07%. Input material: naive CD4+ T cells sorted from blood. Described subset: CD45RA+ positively selected. The receptors here all came from a woman aged 30 to 39 in good health.

The CDR3 nucleotides are TGTGCCAGCAGCCAACTTAGGGGGGCCAGCCAGCCCCAGCATTTT. Translation: CASSQLRGASQPQHF. The rearrangement joins TRBV28 to TRBJ1-5, with D possibly being TRBD1 (6 bases). The V end lost 6 bases, the J end lost 7 bases, and 19 bases lay between the germline ends. The CDR3 spans 15 residues. From germline, CDR1 is MDHEN and CDR2 SYDVKM.

The chain is built from TRBV7-8 and TRBJ2-7; D is tentatively TRBD1 or TRBD2 (6 bases each). V lost 5 bases to trimming and J lost 1 base, with 12 bases between them. This CDR3 is 14 amino acids long. Germline V lookup: CDR1 SGHVS, CDR2 FQNEAQ. The CDR3 region is CASSGGRGSYEQYF. The CDR3 DNA reads TGTGCCAGCAGCGGGGGGCGCGGGTCCTACGAGCAGTACTTC.

V gene TRBV2 combines with J gene TRBJ2-5; 7 bases line up with TRBD2. The CDR3 is 16 amino acids. From germline, CDR1 is SNHLY and CDR2 FYNNEI. After removal of 8 bases from V and 1 base from J, the junction contained 13 bases not matched to a gene. This chain's CDR3 is CASEIRASGAQETQYF. The CDR3, as DNA: TGTGCCAGCGAAATCAGGGCAAGCGGGGCCCAAGAGACCCAGTACTTC. The full variable domain, its missing parts supplied by reference TRBV2 and TRBJ2-5, is EPEVTQTPSHQVTQMGQEVILRCVPISNHLYFYWYRQILGQKVEFLVSFYNNEISEKSEIFDDQFSVERPDGSNFTLKIRSTKLEDSAMYFCASEIRASGAQETQYFGPGTRLLVL.

This clone was seen a handful of times. This chain joins TRBV30 and TRBJ1-1; D is perhaps TRBD1 (6 bases). V was shortened by 3 bases and J by 4 bases, with 12 bases between the two germline ends. Germline V gene lookup returns CDR1 GTSNPN and CDR2 SVGIG (reference sequence). The CDR3 is 13 amino acids. The CDR3 nucleotides are TGTGCCTGGAGGGGGCAGGGGCTCACTGAAGCTTTCTTT. This codes for CAWRGQGLTEAFF.

This clone was seen only once. This rearrangement joins TRBV27 to TRBJ2-7; 8 bases are shared with TRBD2. V gave up 4 bases and J gave up 5 bases; unmatched junction bases: 10. The CDR3 spans 15 residues. Germline values: CDR1 MNHEY, CDR2 SMNVEV (reference sequence). CDR3 loop: CASSSEWREAHEQYF. CDR3 DNA sequence: TGTGCCAGCAGTTCGGAGTGGCGGGAGGCTCACGAGCAGTACTTC.

The CDR3, as DNA: TGTGCCAGACACCCGGGGACTCAATTACTCTACGAGCAGTACTTC. Its translation is CARHPGTQLLYEQYF. The V call is TRBV7-9, the J call TRBJ2-5, with D possibly being TRBD2 (6 bases). The J call may be incorrect, as the DNA end agrees better with TRBJ2-7. The CDR3 covers 15 residues. Germline V CDR1 and CDR2: SEHNR, FQNEAQ (reference sequence).

The chain employs TRBV5-1 and TRBJ2-2; no firm D call. This CDR3 contains 17 residues. Germline CDR1 and CDR2: SGHRS and YFSETQ. The V and J ends lost 3 bases and 3 bases respectively, with 18 bases between them. CDR3 sequence (DNA): TGCGCCAGCAGCTCCCTTGGACGCCCTGGGGACACCGGGGAGCTGTTTTTT. Translating gives CASSSLGRPGDTGELFF.

The chain is built from TRBV6-6 and TRBJ1-4; tentatively, D is TRBD1 (6 bases). V was shortened by 0 bases and J by 4 bases, with 12 bases between the two germline ends. The V gene's germline CDR1 is MNHNY and CDR2 SVGAGI (reference sequence). This CDR3 has 16 amino acids. The chain's CDR3 is CASSYSYGTSNEKLFF. The CDR3 DNA reads TGTGCCAGCAGTTACTCCTATGGGACAAGTAATGAAAAACTGTTTTTT.

Details on this clone: The sample holds other DNA sequences that translate to the same CDR3. V gene TRBV18 combines with J gene TRBJ2-7; D remains ambiguous. In germline, CDR1 is KGHSH, CDR2 LQKENI. Trimming pared 0 bases from V and 0 bases from J, leaving 6 bases between. The CDR3 length is 14 residues. CDR3 DNA sequence: TGTGCCAGCTCACCACCTGGCGGCTCCTACGAGCAGTACTTC. It translates to CASSPPGGSYEQYF. The variable domain in full, completed from reference TRBV18 and TRBJ2-7, reads NAGVMQNPRHLVRRRGQEARLRCSPMKGHSHVYWYRQLPEEGLKFMVYLQKENIIDESGMPKERFSAEFPKEGPSILRIQQVVRGDSAAYFCASSPPGGSYEQYFGPGTRLTVT.

The V call is TRBV23-1, the J call TRBJ1-5; 10 bases agree with TRBD1. TRBV23-1 is an ORF, and what it does is uncertain. The CDR3 has 17 residues. Unmatched junction bases numbered 4, after V lost 0 bases and J lost 2 bases. CDR3 DNA: TGCGCCAGCAGTCAATCGGTGGGGACAGGGGGCAATCAGCCCCAGCATTTT. Amino acid sequence: CASSQSVGTGGNQPQHF.

This rearrangement joins TRBV5-1 to TRBJ2-7; 10 bases align to TRBD2. The CDR3 covers 17 residues. CDR1 SGHRS and CDR2 YFSETQ come from the germline V gene. Trimming removed 2 bases from V and 2 bases from J; junction bases left unmatched: 10. The DNA of the CDR3 is TGCGCCAGCAGCTTTAGGACTAGCGGCGGAGGACCCTACGAGCAGTACTTC. The encoded protein is CASSFRTSGGGPYEQYF.

J is TRBJ1-3 and V is TRBV7-9; weak D call: TRBD1 (5 bases). Trimming took 4 bases from V and 0 from J, leaving 10 bases between them. The CDR3 contains 15 residues. CDR1 and CDR2 (germline): SEHNR, FQNEAQ (reference sequence). The CDR3 nucleotides are TGTGCCAGCAGCTCGGACAACTTCTCTGGAAACACCATATATTTT. Translation: CASSSDNFSGNTIYF.

This clone was seen a handful of times. The chain uses TRBV27 and TRBJ1-2, with D unresolved. CDR3 length: 13 residues. Looked up from germline, CDR1 is MNHEY and CDR2 is SMNVEV (reference sequence). V gave up 2 bases and J gave up 8 bases, with 12 bases separating them. Here the CDR3 DNA reads TGTGCCAGCAGTTTAACCTGGGCTGGCGGCTACACCTTC. This codes for CASSLTWAGGYTF.

The J gene is TRBJ2-1, the V gene TRBV5-1, with TRBD2 matching 7 bases. This CDR3 region has 17 residues. Germline V gene lookup returns CDR1 SGHRS and CDR2 YFSETQ. The V and J ends lost 4 bases and 2 bases, in that order; junction bases with no gene match: 12. CDR3 coding DNA: TGCGCCAGCAGCGACCCCCTCCAGGGAGGGGCCTACAATGAGCAGTTCTTC. This codes for CASSDPLQGGAYNEQFF.

A remark on this clone: Other DNA sequences in the same sample also yield this CDR3. J is TRBJ1-1 and V is TRBV5-1; TRBD1 is a possible D gene (5 bases). Germline loops: CDR1 SGHRS, CDR2 YFSETQ. The CDR3 totals 14 residues. V was shortened by 0 bases and J by 1 base, with 7 bases between the two germline ends. The CDR3, as DNA: TGCGCCAGCAGCTTGGAGCAGGGGAACACTGAAGCTTTCTTT. This gives the protein CASSLEQGNTEAFF.

The genes are TRBV7-2 and TRBJ2-7, with D possibly being TRBD2 (5 bases). Trimming cost V 1 base and J 3 bases, with 13 bases left between them. Germline V gene lookup returns CDR1 SGHTA and CDR2 FQGNSA. This CDR3 spans 15 amino acids. The CDR3 is CASSLGVAPIYEQYF. Written as DNA, the CDR3 is TGTGCCAGCAGCTTAGGAGTAGCGCCTATCTACGAGCAGTACTTC. Filled out from reference TRBV7-2 and TRBJ2-7, the complete variable domain reads GAGVSQSPSNKVTEKGKDVELRCDPISGHTALYWYRQSLGQGLEFLIYFQGNSAPDKSGLPSDRFSAERTGGSVSTLTIQRTQQEDSAVYLCASSLGVAPIYEQYFGPGTRLTVT.

CDR3: CAISESGRGYTEAFF. The CDR3 DNA is TGTGCCATCAGTGAGTCGGGGAGGGGCTACACTGAAGCTTTCTTT. V and J are TRBV10-3 and TRBJ1-1; tentatively, D is TRBD1 (5 bases). This CDR3 spans 15 amino acids. CDR1 is ENHRY and CDR2 is SYGVKD in the germline V gene. With 0 bases removed from V and 3 bases from J, the gap between germline ends came to 11 bases.

This chain joins TRBV28 and TRBJ2-2; D call uncertain. Germline-derived CDR1 and CDR2 are MDHEN and SYDVKM. The CDR3 loop spans 11 amino acids. Trimming removed 2 bases from V and 5 bases from J, with 0 bases in between. CDR3 residues: CASSLTGELFF. As DNA, the CDR3 is TGTGCCAGCAGTTTAACCGGGGAGCTGTTTTTT.

The chain has TRBV28 and TRBJ2-5, with 9 nucleotides matching TRBD2. The DNA matches TRBJ2-7 better at its end, which makes the J call doubtful. This CDR3 is 16 amino acids long. In germline, CDR1 is MDHEN, CDR2 SYDVKM. CDR3: CASSLFQREVVLEQYF. The CDR3 DNA sequence: TGTGCCAGCAGTTTGTTTCAGCGGGAGGTAGTTCTCGAGCAGTACTTC.

This clone was picked up one time. The CDR3 is CASSLQVQPQHF. The CDR3, as DNA: TGTGCCAGCAGCCTCCAAGTTCAGCCCCAGCATTTT. This sequence joins TRBV28 and TRBJ1-5, with unresolved D. Trimming pared 6 bases from V and 6 bases from J, leaving 9 bases between. CDR1 and CDR2 (germline): MDHEN, SYDVKM. The CDR3 has 12 amino acids. The entire variable domain, with the rest obtained from reference TRBV28 and TRBJ1-5, is as follows: DVKVTQSSRYLVKRTGEKVFLECVQDMDHENMFWYRQDPGLGLRLIYFSYDVKMKEKGDIPEGYSVSREKKERFSLILESASTNQTSMYLCASSLQVQPQHFGDGTRLSIL.

The rearrangement links TRBV11-3 to TRBJ2-5, with D possibly TRBD2 on 6 matching bases. The DNA end lines up better with TRBJ2-7; the J call may be wrong. Germline V gene lookup returns CDR1 SGHNT and CDR2 YENEEA. The CDR3 is 14 amino acids. CDR3 sequence (DNA): TGTGCCAGCAGCTCACGGGACTCTACCTACGAGCAGTACTTC. This sequence encodes CASSSRDSTYEQYF.

The chain employs TRBV7-9 and TRBJ2-5, with D maybe TRBD1 (5 bases). V lost 3 bases and J 5 bases, leaving 10 bases between the germline ends. The CDR3 runs to 13 residues. Looked up from germline, CDR1 is SEHNR and CDR2 is FQNEAQ (reference sequence). CDR3 in DNA: TGTGCCAGCAGCTTGTCAGGGTTGGAGACCCAGTACTTC. This sequence encodes CASSLSGLETQYF.

This chain joins TRBV19 and TRBJ2-7, with 9 bases matching TRBD1. CDR1 is LNHDA, CDR2 SQIVND, per germline (reference sequence). The V and J ends lost 10 bases and 7 bases, in that order; junction bases with no gene match: 14. The CDR3 totals 14 residues. This CDR3 reads CAISRGQGGEEQYF. The CDR3 DNA is TGTGCCATCTCTCGGGGACAGGGAGGTGAAGAGCAGTACTTC.

This chain links TRBV10-3 with TRBJ2-1; D is unclear. This CDR3 is built from 12 residues. CDR1 is ENHRY and CDR2 is SYGVKD in the germline V gene. Trimming shortened V by 0 bases and J by 10 bases, and 7 bases separated the two germline ends. The CDR3 nucleotides read TGTGCCATCAGTGAGTCGTCTTTCGAGCAGTTCTTC. Protein: CAISESSFEQFF.

This clone has just one count. The chain has TRBV18 and TRBJ2-1; 7 bases are shared with TRBD2. The J segment lost 6 bases and the V segment lost 4 bases, leaving 9 bases of the junction unmatched. This CDR3 spans 15 amino acids. CDR1 is KGHSH, CDR2 LQKENI, per germline. The CDR3 DNA is TGTGCCAGCTCACAAGCCCCGGGACTAATCAATGAGCAGTTCTTC. Amino acids: CASSQAPGLINEQFF.

The CDR3 sequence is CASSENAEKLFF. Here the CDR3 DNA reads TGTGCCAGCAGTGAGAACGCGGAAAAACTGTTTTTT. The rearrangement links TRBV2 to TRBJ1-4, with D uncertain. CDR1 and CDR2 (germline): SNHLY, FYNNEI. The CDR3 consists of 12 residues. V lost 3 bases and J 8 bases, leaving 7 bases between the germline ends.

V and J are TRBV5-1 and TRBJ2-3, with a possible D match to TRBD1 (6 bases). Trimming shortened V by 4 bases and J by 0 bases, and 12 bases separated the two germline ends. CDR3 length: 15 amino acids. Germline-derived CDR1 and CDR2 are SGHRS and YFSETQ. CDR3 bases: TGCGCCAGCAGCGCAGGGGTATTGAGCACAGATACGCAGTATTTT. Protein product: CASSAGVLSTDTQYF. Full variable domain (rest looked up from reference TRBV5-1 and TRBJ2-3): KAGVTQTPRYLIKTRGQQVTLSCSPISGHRSVSWYQQTPGQGLQFLFEYFSETQRNKGNFPGRFSGRQFSNSRSEMNVSTLELGDSALYLCASSAGVLSTDTQYFGPGTRLTVL.

The genes are TRBV28 and TRBJ2-5; 7 nucleotides align to TRBD1. With V trimmed by 7 bases and J by 2 bases, 10 bases remained unmatched. CDR3 length: 15 amino acids. The germline V gene has CDR1 MDHEN and CDR2 SYDVKM. CDR3 bases: TGTGCCAGCATTCCCCGGCTGGGACAGCAAGAGACCCAGTACTTC. This codes for CASIPRLGQQETQYF. The variable domain in full, completed from reference TRBV28 and TRBJ2-5, reads DVKVTQSSRYLVKRTGEKVFLECVQDMDHENMFWYRQDPGLGLRLIYFSYDVKMKEKGDIPEGYSVSREKKERFSLILESASTNQTSMYLCASIPRLGQQETQYFGPGTRLLVL.

Points on this clone: Other nucleotide sequences in the sample specify the same CDR3. The chain has TRBV28 and TRBJ1-2; D remains unclear. The CDR3 contains 12 residues. Trimming shortened V by 2 bases and J by 4 bases, and 5 bases separated the two germline ends. The germline V gene encodes CDR1 MDHEN and CDR2 SYDVKM. The CDR3 nucleotides are TGTGCCAGCAGTTTACCGGGCTATGGCTACACCTTC. Residues: CASSLPGYGYTF.

The rearrangement joins TRBV6-5 to TRBJ2-7; maybe TRBD2 (5 bases). With 4 bases removed from V and 7 bases from J, the gap between germline ends came to 17 bases. CDR1 is MNHEY and CDR2 is SVGAGI in the germline V gene. The CDR3 extends over 14 amino acids. The CDR3 region has the DNA TGTGCCAGCAGTTCGCCGACCCGTGGAGGAGAGCAGTACTTC. Its translation is CASSSPTRGGEQYF.

The chain links TRBV2 to TRBJ1-3; a weak D match, TRBD1 (5 bases). V lost 8 bases to trimming and J lost 1 base, with 18 bases between them. The CDR3 runs 16 residues. Germline V gene data show CDR1 as SNHLY and CDR2 as FYNNEI. CDR3 sequence (DNA): TGTGCCAGCTCCCTCAGGGCGTTACCTTCTGGAAACACCATATATTTT. Residues: CASSLRALPSGNTIYF.

This chain connects TRBV5-4 to TRBJ2-1, with 7 bases that match TRBD1. Germline V gene sequence: CDR1 SGHNT, CDR2 YYREEE (reference sequence). V shed 3 bases and J 4 bases; nucleotides not matched to a gene: 7. This CDR3 has 15 residues. In nucleotides, the CDR3 is TGTGCCAGCAGCTCCGGGACAGAGAAATACAATGAGCAGTTCTTC. Translating gives CASSSGTEKYNEQFF.